This is a list of T cell receptor beta chains from one sample in a study of beta chain features in type 1 diabetes. This table comes from immunoSEQ multiplex PCR, and its TCRdb copy is limited to in-frame clones, with some not included. In the table there are a few hundred thousand clones, around 26% of which are singletons. Sequencing input: central memory CD4+ T cells from blood. The receptors originated from a man aged 30 to 39 in good health. Both conserved end residues are part of each CDR3. D genes are given only for firm matches. Rows may omit the clone size; those that give it use once, few, many or a size class.

CDR3	DNA	size	V	J	D
CASSLQGLAEETQYF	TGTGCCAGCAGCTTACAGGGACTAGCGGAAGAGACCCAGTACTTC	.	TRBV7-2	TRBJ2-5	TRBD2
CASSLTNNWDTQYF	TGTGCCAGCAGCCTCACTAATAATTGGGATACGCAGTATTTT	once	TRBV27	TRBJ2-3	.
CASRLGEANTGELFF	TGTGCCAGCAGGCTGGGAGAGGCGAACACCGGGGAGCTGTTTTTT	few	TRBV2	TRBJ2-2	.
CASSVVSRGPDNEQFF	TGTGCCAGCAGCGTAGTGAGCAGGGGCCCCGACAATGAGCAGTTCTTC	.	TRBV9	TRBJ2-1	.
CAWRGDHQETQYF	TGTGCCTGGAGGGGGGACCACCAAGAGACCCAGTACTTC	.	TRBV30	TRBJ2-5	.
CASSPGTGGIYGYTF	TGTGCCAGCAGCCCTGGGACAGGGGGCATCTATGGCTACACCTTC	.	TRBV7-2	TRBJ1-2	TRBD1
CASSLGAQPETQYF	TGTGCCAGCAGCTTAGGCGCTCAGCCAGAGACCCAGTACTTC	few	TRBV13	TRBJ2-5	.
CASSVGLDTQYF	TGTGCCAGCAGCGTAGGACTAGATACGCAGTATTTT	.	TRBV9	TRBJ2-3	.
CASSSPIAGGRDEQFF	TGTGCCAGCAGCTCGCCCATAGCGGGGGGGCGGGATGAGCAGTTCTTC	few	TRBV7-6	TRBJ2-1	TRBD2
CASSPGRTNEQFF	TGTGCCAGCAGCCCCGGACGAACCAATGAGCAGTTCTTC	few	TRBV7-9	TRBJ2-1	.
CASTTGEKRPQHF	TGTGCCAGCACCACTGGAGAGAAGCGGCCCCAGCATTTT	.	TRBV6-6	TRBJ1-5	.
CAWSESIGRTVYQPQHF	TGTGCCTGGAGTGAGTCTATCGGACGGACCGTATACCAGCCCCAGCATTTT	few	TRBV30	TRBJ1-5	.
CASSPTGLAGRVYKFF	TGTGCCAGCTCCCCTACTGGACTAGCGGGGAGGGTTTATAAGTTCTTC	.	TRBV18	TRBJ2-1	TRBD2
CASSETVYSNQPQHF	TGTGCCAGCAGTGAGACAGTGTATAGCAATCAGCCCCAGCATTTT	few	TRBV2	TRBJ1-5	.
CASAASTDTQYF	TGTGCCAGCGCCGCTTCCACAGATACGCAGTATTTT	.	TRBV7-9	TRBJ2-3	.
CATSRALQQETQYF	TGTGCCACCAGCAGAGCTTTACAGCAAGAGACCCAGTACTTC	.	TRBV15	TRBJ2-5	.
CASSLNREILGELFF	TGTGCCAGCAGCTTAAACAGGGAGATTCTTGGGGAGCTGTTTTTT	.	TRBV7-9	TRBJ2-2	.
CASSRRQGSGTEAFF	TGTGCCAGCAGCCGGAGACAGGGCTCAGGCACTGAAGCTTTCTTT	.	TRBV5-4	TRBJ1-1	TRBD1
CASSSWTGVNTGELFF	TGTGCCAGCAGCTCTTGGACAGGGGTGAACACCGGGGAGCTGTTTTTT	few	TRBV5-4	TRBJ2-2	TRBD1
CATSSRAATSNTEAFF	TGTGCCACCAGCTCTCGGGCGGCTACATCGAACACTGAAGCTTTCTTT	few	TRBV15	TRBJ1-1	.
CASSRQGRDTEAFF	TGTGCCAGCTCACGACAGGGGAGGGACACTGAAGCTTTCTTT	.	TRBV18	TRBJ1-1	TRBD1
CASSPRGDSYEQYF	TGCGCCAGCAGTCCGCGGGGGGACTCCTACGAGCAGTACTTC	few	TRBV23-1	TRBJ2-7	TRBD2
CTSSQDDWAEAFF	TGCACCAGCAGCCAAGATGATTGGGCTGAAGCTTTCTTT	.	TRBV1	TRBJ1-1	.